Sequencing of this TCR beta chain was carried out in a study of molecular identifiers for immune sequencing clone quantification. Libraries from naive CD8 cells were generated from 20,000 to 1,000,000 sorted cells (with 10%, 30% or 50% RNA). A CD8+CD4-CCR7+CD45RA+ gate was used to sort naive CD8 T cells. The CDR3 length is 14 residues. TCRdb re-derived calls from the PCR reads in MiXCR, one entry per CDR3 protein. Here the sample spans roughly 93,000 distinct CDR3 sequences, 19% being singletons. Regarding this clonotype: The germline gene is not matched at one end of the junction; a read error may be the cause.

Sequences were obtained from naive CD8+ T cells from blood, with Jurkat cell RNA spiked in. Sample subset: FACS-sorted CD8+CD4-CCR7+CD45RA+ naive T cells. The chain has TRBV12-3 or TRBV12-4 and TRBJ1-2, with a possible D match to TRBD1 (6 bases). This TCR was recovered from a human donor in good health. Some libraries in this study had Jurkat cell RNA spiked in. The CDR3: CAGSPGAPGYGYTF. CDR3 DNA: TGTGCCGGCAGTCCAGGGGCGCCGGGCTACGGCTACACCTTC.